These T cell receptor beta chains were read from a single sample in a study of blood T cell repertoires in COVID-19. Using immunoSEQ multiplex PCR, the repertoire was profiled, and TCRdb retains in-frame clones only, with some absent. The sample holds about 59,000 clones, 90% seen once. Sequences were obtained from peripheral blood. These receptors originate from a man older than 75 with acute or convalescent COVID-19. Each CDR3 is given without its conserved first and last residue.

V: TRBV19; J: TRBJ1-4; CDR3: ASSMSRQGAEKLF
V: TRBV25-1; J: TRBJ2-1; CDR3: ASSETPGANEQF
V: TRBV19; J: TRBJ1-5; CDR3: ASSPRSGQGERAQPQH
V: TRBV9; J: TRBJ1-3; CDR3: ASSEGRGTGLSGNTIY
V: TRBV9; J: TRBJ2-7; CDR3: ASSVDNRAFEQY
V: TRBV6-1; J: TRBJ1-2; CDR3: ASSEAAGAPYGYT
V: TRBV6-5; J: TRBJ2-5; CDR3: ASSSPTSMETQY
V: TRBV6-6; J: TRBJ2-2; CDR3: ASSDRLNTGELF
V: TRBV12-3/TRBV12-4; J: TRBJ1-1; CDR3: ASSPGVDTEAF
V: TRBV7-2; J: TRBJ2-1; CDR3: ASSPSAGTSGLNYNEQF
V: TRBV5-1; J: TRBJ2-7; CDR3: ASSLEGLYEQY
V: TRBV28; J: TRBJ1-1; CDR3: ASSLLDPGENTEAF
V: TRBV2; J: TRBJ2-3; CDR3: ASSDVYRGGTDTQY
V: TRBV5-4; J: TRBJ2-2; CDR3: ASSTPTGGSGELF
V: TRBV3-1/TRBV3-2; J: TRBJ1-6; CDR3: ASSQDTVFSSPLH
V: TRBV7-2; J: TRBJ2-5; CDR3: ASSLDGGGQETQY
V: TRBV10-3; J: TRBJ1-6; CDR3: AISATGDNSPLH
V: TRBV15; J: TRBJ1-1; CDR3: ATSRTYRVGKAEAF
V: TRBV3-1/TRBV3-2; J: TRBJ1-6; CDR3: ASSHVSDRLRSSYNSPLH
V: TRBV3-1/TRBV3-2; J: TRBJ2-4; CDR3: ASSSGEGAKNIQY
V: TRBV7-2; J: TRBJ1-1; CDR3: ASSLFGGTEAF
V: TRBV4-1; J: TRBJ1-4; CDR3: ASSQVQTNEKLF
V: TRBV5-8; J: TRBJ1-2; CDR3: ASSPKGGVVYGYT
V: TRBV6-4; J: TRBJ1-2; CDR3: ASSATTGAGYT
V: TRBV5-5; J: TRBJ1-5; CDR3: ASSRGTDANQPQH
V: TRBV19; J: TRBJ1-2; CDR3: ASRRTGVDGYT
V: TRBV2; J: TRBJ2-2; CDR3: ASSLADTGELF
V: TRBV6-5; J: TRBJ2-3; CDR3: AASLGLWADTQY
V: TRBV3-1/TRBV3-2; J: TRBJ2-3; CDR3: ASSRGLGTDTQY
V: TRBV6-5; J: TRBJ2-1; CDR3: ASRDRSGYNEQF
V: TRBV6-1; J: TRBJ2-2; CDR3: ASSERQGSGELF
V: TRBV9; J: TRBJ2-5; CDR3: ASSVEFSGETQY